Listed below are T cell receptor beta chains from one sample, sequenced in a study of beta chain features in type 1 diabetes. Clones were read by immunoSEQ multiplex PCR, and TCRdb kept only the in-frame ones, dropping some. Of 100,000 to 150,000 clones detected, 9% appear once; the ten largest clones hold 0.6% to 0.9%. The sequencing sample was made of central memory CD4+ T cells from blood. The receptors were sampled from a man under 40 with type 1 diabetes. The CDR3 runs from the conserved cysteine through the conserved F or W. The D gene is left open where the match is weak. The size entry is marked missing in some rows and otherwise reads once, few, many or a size class.

v_call: TRBV19; d_call: -; cdr3_length: 14; clone_size: few; j_call: TRBJ2-5; cdr3_aa: CASSKGTVEETQYF; cdr3_nt: TGTGCCAGTAGTAAAGGCACAGTCGAAGAGACCCAGTACTTC
v_call: TRBV11-2; d_call: -; cdr3_length: 14; clone_size: -; j_call: TRBJ2-3; cdr3_aa: CASSSNRVTDTQYF; cdr3_nt: TGTGCCAGCAGCTCAAACAGGGTCACAGATACGCAGTATTTT
v_call: TRBV4-1; d_call: TRBD2; cdr3_length: 14; clone_size: few; j_call: TRBJ2-1; cdr3_aa: CASSQEAGGSEQFF; cdr3_nt: TGCGCCAGCAGCCAAGAGGCGGGGGGGAGTGAGCAGTTCTTC
v_call: TRBV6-6; d_call: -; cdr3_length: 15; clone_size: -; j_call: TRBJ1-6; cdr3_aa: CASSYPEGVVSPLHF; cdr3_nt: TGTGCCAGCAGTTACCCCGAGGGGGTGGTCTCACCCCTCCACTTT
v_call: TRBV18; d_call: TRBD2; cdr3_length: 15; clone_size: -; j_call: TRBJ2-4; cdr3_aa: CASSPRTSRENIQYF; cdr3_nt: TGTGCCAGCTCACCTCGGACTAGCAGAGAAAACATTCAGTACTTC
v_call: TRBV7-6; d_call: TRBD1; cdr3_length: 18; clone_size: -; j_call: TRBJ2-3; cdr3_aa: CASSLRGQGRLHADTQYF; cdr3_nt: TGTGCCAGCAGCTTACGGGGACAGGGAAGGCTTCATGCAGATACGCAGTATTTT
v_call: TRBV5-6; d_call: TRBD2; cdr3_length: 13; clone_size: few; j_call: TRBJ2-4; cdr3_aa: CASSSGDGNIQYF; cdr3_nt: TGTGCCAGCAGCAGCGGGGACGGAAACATTCAGTACTTC
v_call: TRBV9; d_call: -; cdr3_length: 15; clone_size: -; j_call: TRBJ1-3; cdr3_aa: CASSVELYSGNTIYF; cdr3_nt: TGTGCCAGCAGCGTTGAACTATACTCTGGAAACACCATATATTTT
v_call: TRBV6-5; d_call: -; cdr3_length: 14; clone_size: few; j_call: TRBJ2-3; cdr3_aa: CASSSRARADTQYF; cdr3_nt: TGTGCCAGCTCCTCCCGCGCCAGGGCGGATACGCAGTATTTT
v_call: TRBV15; d_call: TRBD1; cdr3_length: 15; clone_size: few; j_call: TRBJ1-3; cdr3_aa: CATSRGPGGGNTIYF; cdr3_nt: TGTGCCACCAGCAGAGGTCCAGGGGGTGGAAACACCATATATTTT
v_call: TRBV5-1; d_call: TRBD1; cdr3_length: 13; clone_size: few; j_call: TRBJ1-4; cdr3_aa: CASSSGQAEKLFF; cdr3_nt: TGCGCCAGCAGCTCCGGACAGGCTGAAAAACTGTTTTTT
v_call: TRBV6-4; d_call: -; cdr3_length: 13; clone_size: once; j_call: TRBJ2-2; cdr3_aa: CASSAVNTGELFF; cdr3_nt: TGTGCCAGCAGTGCGGTGAACACCGGGGAGCTGTTTTTT